The sample holds one count of the clone carrying this TCR beta chain. How the authors handled the data: For nucleated cells, counts were estimated from reference gene primer amplification. Profiled with immunoSEQ multiplex PCR; TCRdb holds only in-frame clones, not every one. V, J and clone size are those of that table, while D and trimming were read from the DNA. This table has fewer than 250,000 clones, about 91% appearing once. This sample was included in a study of blood T cell repertoires in COVID-19. Study as a whole: Samples taken during acute and convalescent COVID-19 were collected in the United States, Italy and Spain.

This CDR3 is built from 20 residues. V lost 0 bases and J lost 3; bases outside the gene matches: 20. Looked up from germline, CDR1 is SQVTM and CDR2 is ANQGSEA. The clonotype comes from a woman aged 25 to 45 with acute COVID-19. What was sequenced was PBMCs or T cells enriched from blood (not recorded which). The V gene is TRBV29-1, the J gene TRBJ1-2; 9 positions agree with TRBD1. This chain's CDR3 is CSVEDLYRGRHNYGDYGYTF. The CDR3 DNA reads TGCAGCGTTGAAGATCTCTACAGGGGGCGACACAATTACGGGGACTATGGCTACACCTTC.